The clone carrying this TCR beta chain was detected only a few times. The entry originates in a study of blood T cell repertoires in COVID-19. For the study at large: There were acute and convalescent COVID-19 samples, and they came from the United States, Italy and Spain. In each case, the material was cDNA or gDNA derived from T cells, B-cell-depleted T cells, or PBMCs.

Original methodology: Estimates of nucleated cell counts were drawn from the amplification of reference gene primers. Libraries were prepared by immunoSEQ multiplex PCR; TCRdb keeps only in-frame clonotypes and omits some of them. D and trimming come from the DNA, and the V and J calls and clone size come from that table. This table holds fewer than 250,000 clones, roughly 81% found once. The germline CDR1 and CDR2 sequences are MNHEY and SVGAGI. Trimming cost V 4 bases and J 4 bases; bases outside gene matches: 8. The CDR3 is made up of 15 amino acids. This clonotype was sampled from a man aged 45 to 65 with acute or convalescent COVID-19. The sequencing sample was made of peripheral blood. The chain couples TRBV6-5 to TRBJ1-1; 8 bases are shared with TRBD1. The chain's CDR3 is CASSSGGLESTEAFF. CDR3 nucleotides: TGTGCCAGCAGTTCAGGGGGCCTCGAGAGCACTGAAGCTTTCTTT.